This T cell receptor (beta chain) was found in a study of blood T cell repertoires in COVID-19. In the study overall: The United States, Italy and Spain supplied acute and convalescent COVID-19 samples. From T cells, B-cell-depleted T cells, or PBMCs came the material, which was cDNA or gDNA.

In the authors' methods: Reference gene primer amplification gave nucleated cell count estimates. Produced via immunoSEQ multiplex PCR; TCRdb's table is partial and in-frame only. From that table come the V and J calls and clone size; the DNA was used to work out D and trimming. The sample includes about 100,000 clones, about 85% of them seen just once. CDR3 size: 17 residues. The V and J ends lost 3 bases and 4 bases, in that order; junction bases with no gene match: 14. Germline CDR1 and CDR2: SGHNT and YENEEA. This sequence was found in a man aged 45-65 years with active or convalescent COVID-19. The sample was peripheral blood. The J gene is TRBJ2-5, the V gene TRBV11-3; TRBD1 agrees at 7 bases. In nucleotides, the CDR3 is TGTGCCAGCAGCTTGTTTGGCGGCAGGGGGTTTGGAGAGACCCAGTACTTC. This codes for CASSLFGGRGFGETQYF.